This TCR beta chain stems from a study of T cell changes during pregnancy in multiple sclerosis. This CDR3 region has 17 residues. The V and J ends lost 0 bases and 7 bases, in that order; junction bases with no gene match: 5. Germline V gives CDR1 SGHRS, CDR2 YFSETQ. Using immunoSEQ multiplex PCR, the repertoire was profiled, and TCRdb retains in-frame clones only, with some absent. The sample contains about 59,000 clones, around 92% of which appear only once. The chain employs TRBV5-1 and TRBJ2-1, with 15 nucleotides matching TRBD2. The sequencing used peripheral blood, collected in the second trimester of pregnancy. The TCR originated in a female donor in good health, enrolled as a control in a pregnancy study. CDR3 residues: CASSLDGTSGRWNEQFF. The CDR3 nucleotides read TGCGCCAGCAGCTTGGATGGGACTAGCGGGAGGTGGAATGAGCAGTTCTTC.